The 24 T cell receptor beta chains below were found in one sample sequenced in a study of T cell responses to AZD1222 COVID-19 vaccine. TCRdb keeps only in-frame clones here, not all; method: immunoSEQ multiplex PCR. The sample yields fewer than 130,000 clones, 87% seen once. Sequencing used peripheral blood, obtained on day 0 of AZD1222 vaccination. The receptors were gathered from an adult in good health.

This chain connects TRBV6-1 to TRBJ1-2; 10 bases map to TRBD1. This CDR3 has 15 residues. V lost 2 bases to trimming and J lost 2 bases; unmatched junction nucleotides: 2. The germline gives CDR1 MNHNS, CDR2 SASEGT. CDR3 in amino acids: CASSEPGQGNYGYTF. CDR3 DNA: TGTGCCAGCAGTGAACCGGGACAGGGGAACTATGGCTACACCTTC.

A few counts support this clone. The gene calls are TRBV2 and TRBJ2-3, with 9 bases lining up with TRBD1. This CDR3 has 15 amino acids. The trim removed 6 bases at V and 4 bases at J, leaving 8 bases unmatched. Germline CDR1 and CDR2: SNHLY and FYNNEI. CDR3 region: CASSSTGGRADTQYF. The CDR3 region has the DNA TGTGCCAGCAGCTCCACAGGGGGCCGGGCAGATACGCAGTATTTT.

The chain carries TRBV2 and TRBJ2-3; 14 nucleotides agree with TRBD2. Germline values: CDR1 SNHLY, CDR2 FYNNEI. This CDR3 has 16 residues. J gave up 3 bases and V 5 bases, and 4 bases lay outside the gene matches. Written as DNA, the CDR3 is TGTGCCAGCAGTTTCGGACTAGCGGGGGGTACAGATACGCAGTATTTT. It is translated as CASSFGLAGGTDTQYF.

The chain combines TRBV18 with TRBJ1-1; the match to TRBD1 covers 8 bases. Germline lookup yields CDR1 KGHSH and CDR2 LQKENI. The V gene end was trimmed by 3 bases and the J gene end by 0 bases; junction bases not matched to a gene: 6. The CDR3 extends over 16 amino acids. CDR3 DNA sequence: TGTGCCAGCTCACCGCGGGCGACAGGGGTGAACACTGAAGCTTTCTTT. The encoded protein is CASSPRATGVNTEAFF.

The genes are TRBV6-4 and TRBJ1-1; D unclear. Per germline, CDR1 MRHNA and CDR2 SNTAGT. V shed 0 bases and J shed 1 base, with 9 bases lying between them. This CDR3 has 15 residues. The CDR3 DNA follows: TGTGCCAGCAGTGACTCCGGTTTTGGGAACACTGAAGCTTTCTTT. Translation gives CASSDSGFGNTEAFF.

The CDR3: CASSQEGAGAGGQPQHF. In DNA form, the CDR3 reads TGCGCCAGCAGCCAAGAGGGGGCGGGCGCAGGGGGTCAGCCCCAGCATTTT. The V call is TRBV4-1, the J call TRBJ1-5, with 7 bases identical to TRBD1. Germline V CDR1 and CDR2: MGHRA, YSYEKL. There are 17 residues in the CDR3. The V segment lost 0 bases and the J segment 6 bases; nucleotides outside the gene matches: 11.

The chain uses TRBV28 and TRBJ2-7; 14 positions match TRBD2. Trimming took 2 bases from V and 2 from J; bases not matched to a gene: 8. Germline V CDR1 and CDR2: MDHEN, SYDVKM. This CDR3 is built from 18 residues. Here the CDR3 DNA reads TGTGCCAGCAGTTTAGGCGGGACTAGCGGGAGACCCACCTACGAGCAGTACTTC. This gives the protein CASSLGGTSGRPTYEQYF.

The V call is TRBV7-6, the J call TRBJ1-5; 8 positions match TRBD1. Germline CDR1 reads SGHVS; CDR2 reads FNYEAQ. This CDR3 is built from 16 residues. J was trimmed by 7 bases and V by 1 base; bases with no gene match: 9. In DNA form, the CDR3 reads TGTGCCAGCAGCTTAGGTGTGACAGGGGAAGGGCAGCCCCAGCATTTT. Protein sequence: CASSLGVTGEGQPQHF.

J is TRBJ1-1 and V is TRBV18; 7 nucleotides align to TRBD1. This CDR3 is built from 15 residues. Trimming removed 3 bases from V and 0 bases from J; junction bases left unmatched: 4. From germline, CDR1 is KGHSH and CDR2 LQKENI. In DNA form, the CDR3 reads TGTGCCAGCTCACCTTTGGGACAGATGAACACTGAAGCTTTCTTT. Translation: CASSPLGQMNTEAFF. The full variable domain, with the rest looked up from reference TRBV18 and TRBJ1-1, is NAGVMQNPRHLVRRRGQEARLRCSPMKGHSHVYWYRQLPEEGLKFMVYLQKENIIDESGMPKERFSAEFPKEGPSILRIQQVVRGDSAAYFCASSPLGQMNTEAFFGQGTRLTVV.

The chain is built from TRBV24-1 and TRBJ2-3, with 12 bases aligning to TRBD2. CDR3 size: 16 residues. The germline CDR1 and CDR2 sequences are KGHDR and SFDVKD. V lost 3 bases to trimming and J lost 4 bases; unmatched junction nucleotides: 4. The CDR3 nucleotides read TGTGCCACCAGTGATCACCTAGCGGGGGGGCCAGATACGCAGTATTTT. As protein: CATSDHLAGGPDTQYF.

This clone is a singleton in its sample. CDR3 bases: TGTGCCAGCAGCCAGGAATTTCGGCAGCCCCAGCATTTT. Its translation: CASSQEFRQPQHF. The chain uses TRBV4-2 and TRBJ1-5; D unresolved. The V end was cut by 3 bases, the J end by 7 bases, with 10 bases between. CDR1 and CDR2 (germline): LGHNA, YNFKEQ. The CDR3 has 13 amino acids.

This clone was seen only once. The J gene is TRBJ1-5, the V gene TRBV3-1 (or the pseudogene TRBV3-2); D is perhaps TRBD1 (5 bases). The V end lost 5 bases, the J end lost 9 bases, and 20 bases lay between the germline ends. CDR3 length: 15 residues. CDR1 and CDR2 from the germline V gene are LGHDT and YNNKEL (reference sequence). The CDR3 sequence: CASSSNSPGLGPQHF. Here the CDR3 DNA reads TGTGCCAGCAGCTCCAATTCTCCAGGGTTGGGGCCCCAGCATTTT.

The rearrangement uses TRBV25-1 and TRBJ1-5; D is unclear. CDR1 is MGHDK, CDR2 SYGVNS, per germline. The CDR3 consists of 14 residues. The germline V and J ends were trimmed by 4 bases and 0 bases, with 7 bases remaining between them. CDR3 sequence: CASSGRSSNQPQHF. CDR3 nucleotide sequence: TGTGCCAGCAGTGGACGTAGTAGCAATCAGCCCCAGCATTTT.

The rearrangement joins TRBV4-2 to TRBJ2-7, with D unclear. Germline assignment: CDR1 LGHNA and CDR2 YNFKEQ. The CDR3 runs 16 residues. Trimming shortened V by 4 bases and J by 0 bases, and 16 bases separated the two germline ends. Here the CDR3 DNA reads TGTGCCAGCAGCCGCCCAGAAACGGAAAGCTCCTACGAGCAGTACTTC. Encoded protein: CASSRPETESSYEQYF.

This chain joins TRBV19 and TRBJ1-1; 10 bases align to TRBD1. This CDR3 is 16 amino acids long. Germline lookup yields CDR1 LNHDA and CDR2 SQIVND (reference sequence). V lost 7 bases and J lost 6; bases outside the gene matches: 14. The CDR3 spells CASTTPDRGRMAEAFF. The CDR3 nucleotides are TGTGCCAGTACTACTCCCGACAGGGGGCGTATGGCTGAAGCTTTCTTT.

This chain joins TRBV5-1 and TRBJ2-5, with D perhaps being TRBD1 or TRBD2 (5 bases each). V dropped 1 base and J dropped 0 bases, with 7 bases sitting between them. CDR1 is SGHRS, CDR2 YFSETQ, per germline. CDR3 length equals 14 residues. In DNA form, the CDR3 reads TGCGCCAGCAGCTTGTTGGGGGACCAAGAGACCCAGTACTTC. This translates into CASSLLGDQETQYF.

The chain uses TRBV9 and TRBJ1-1; D is possibly TRBD1 (6 bases). The CDR3 has 15 amino acids. The V gene lost 0 bases and the J gene lost 4 bases, with 13 bases spanning the gap. Germline-derived CDR1 and CDR2 are SGDLS and YYNGEE. The CDR3 sequence: CASSVVGKGGTEAFF. The CDR3 region has the DNA TGTGCCAGCAGCGTAGTAGGGAAGGGGGGCACTGAAGCTTTCTTT. Full variable domain (remainder filled in from reference TRBV9 and TRBJ1-1): DSGVTQTPKHLITATGQRVTLRCSPRSGDLSVYWYQQSLDQGLQFLIQYYNGEERAKGNILERFSAQQFPDLHSELNLSSLELGDSALYFCASSVVGKGGTEAFFGQGTRLTVV.

The V and J genes are TRBV7-2 and TRBJ1-3; possibly TRBD1 for D (5 bases). Between the trimmed V and J ends, which lost 6 bases and 2 bases, there was a span of 11 bases. Germline CDR1 and CDR2: SGHTA and FQGNSA. This CDR3 contains 14 residues. The CDR3 DNA reads TGTGCCAGCAGAACAGGTCCTGCTGGAAACACCATATATTTT. Amino acid sequence: CASRTGPAGNTIYF.

The rearrangement links TRBV4-3 to TRBJ2-2; D gene unclear. V dropped 3 bases and J dropped 7 bases, with 12 bases sitting between them. The CDR3 consists of 14 residues. From germline, CDR1 is LGHNA and CDR2 YSLEER. CDR3 in DNA: TGCGCCAGCAGCCAGGGTAGAGTTATCGGGGAGCTGTTTTTT. Its protein is CASSQGRVIGELFF.

The chain combines TRBV19 with TRBJ1-4, with D unclear. Looked up from germline, CDR1 is LNHDA and CDR2 is SQIVND (reference sequence). This CDR3 is 14 amino acids long. V lost 5 bases to trimming and J lost 6 bases, with 13 bases between them. The CDR3 DNA reads as TGTGCCAGTAGTTCCGGGCCAGCTTATGAAAAACTGTTTTTT. Its translation: CASSSGPAYEKLFF.

The chain links TRBV19 to TRBJ1-4, with D hard to call. V was shortened by 4 bases and J by 5 bases, with 5 bases between the two germline ends. CDR1 and CDR2 (germline): LNHDA, SQIVND (reference sequence). The CDR3 extends over 12 amino acids. CDR3 in DNA: TGTGCCAGTAGTAAACTGAATGAAAAACTGTTTTTT. It yields the protein CASSKLNEKLFF.

The chain combines TRBV28 with TRBJ1-1; D gene ambiguous. CDR1 and CDR2 (germline): MDHEN, SYDVKM. The CDR3 has 15 residues. The ends were cut back, 3 bases at V and 1 base at J, with 12 bases in the middle. CDR3 loop: CASSLGDERNTEAFF. The DNA of the CDR3 is TGTGCCAGCAGTTTGGGCGACGAGAGGAACACTGAAGCTTTCTTT.

The genes are TRBV7-2 and TRBJ1-1; D possibly corresponds to TRBD1 (6 bases). The CDR3 has 14 residues. Germline V gene sequence: CDR1 SGHTA, CDR2 FQGNSA. The V end lost 4 bases, the J end lost 6 bases, and 15 bases lay between the germline ends. The CDR3 loop reads CASSWRTAGAEAFF. The CDR3 nucleotides read TGTGCCAGCAGCTGGCGGACAGCTGGAGCTGAAGCTTTCTTT.

The V and J genes are TRBV5-1 and TRBJ2-1; no clear D gene. From germline, CDR1 is SGHRS and CDR2 YFSETQ. CDR3 length equals 14 residues. The V end lost 0 bases, the J end lost 7 bases, and 11 bases lay between the germline ends. CDR3 nucleotides: TGCGCCAGCAGCTTGGCGACCACAAAGAATGAGCAGTTCTTC. Translated, it gives CASSLATTKNEQFF.